The T cell receptor (beta chain) under discussion was sequenced for a study of brain T cells in children with intractable seizures. On this clone: What it binds is unknown.

Time point specified: blood from clinic visit 5 months post-surgery; TSC patient then seizure free. Sequencing was limited to surgery cases with top T cell transcript signatures in brain tissue. At least one anti-epileptic drug was given before surgery. Points from the study as a whole: Pre- and post-surgery blood differed in depth, so pre-surgery absences may be undersampling.

In germline, CDR1 is SGHTA, CDR2 FQGNSA. V was shortened by 1 base and J by 6 bases, with 13 bases between the two germline ends. The CDR3 contains 15 residues. Produced via immunoSEQ multiplex PCR; TCRdb's table is partial and in-frame only. Counted here are about 320,000 clones, over 90% occurring once; the ten biggest clones make up 4.5% to 7%. This receptor was taken from a boy under two years old with tuberous sclerosis and intractable seizures. The sequenced sample was peripheral blood, obtained 4 to 5 months after surgery. The chain couples TRBV7-2 to TRBJ2-1; D ambiguous. CDR3 region: CASSLESLAINEQFF. Here the CDR3 DNA reads TGTGCCAGCAGCTTAGAATCTCTCGCGATCAATGAGCAGTTCTTC.